Shown below are 14 T cell receptor beta chains from a single sample sequenced in a study of CD8+ T cells in alopecia areata (dated by TCRdb to the late 2010s). Library preparation was by the immunoSEQ multiplex PCR assay. To provide template for TCR sequencing, every sample had RNA extracted and reverse transcribed into cDNA. This is the immuneACCESS table as TCRdb keeps it, with only in-frame sequences that have V and J called. A part of the clones is gone; compared with another copy, unresolved V genes explain less than half, and the rest is unexplained. This sample holds around 190,000 clones; 56% were observed only once. The biggest ten clones account for approximately 4.9% of the sample. Sequenced: CD8+ T cells sorted from blood. These receptors were taken from a human donor in good health.

The rearrangement uses TRBV29-1 and TRBJ1-1; D not resolved. V was cut by 0 bases and J by 6 bases, with 11 bases left in between. CDR3 length equals 13 residues. Germline V gene sequence: CDR1 SQVTM, CDR2 ANQGSEA. The CDR3 bases are TGCAGCGTTGAAGACCCGGGAGTGTCTGAAGCTTTCTTT. Residues: CSVEDPGVSEAFF.

Concerning this clone itself: This CDR3 is also generated by other DNA sequences in the sample. The CDR3 protein is CASSPPGEETQYF. CDR3 sequence (DNA): TGTGCCAGCAGCCCCCCAGGGGAGGAGACCCAGTACTTC. The chain links TRBV7-9 to TRBJ2-5, with D possibly matching TRBD1 (6 bases). V lost 5 bases and J lost 5, with 12 bases in between. Germline values: CDR1 SEHNR, CDR2 FQNEAQ (reference sequence). This CDR3 spans 13 amino acids.

In this sample, this clone turned up once. The chain has TRBV6-6 and TRBJ1-6; D ambiguous. Germline V CDR1 and CDR2: MNHNY, SVGAGI (reference sequence). CDR3 length equals 15 residues. V was cut by 0 bases and J by 6 bases, with 9 bases left in between. The CDR3: CASSYSLGVNSPLHF. CDR3 sequence (DNA): TGTGCCAGCAGTTACTCTCTGGGTGTTAATTCACCCCTCCACTTT.

The chain employs TRBV7-6 and TRBJ1-5, with a possible D match to TRBD1 (5 bases). This CDR3 contains 15 residues. From germline, CDR1 is SGHVS and CDR2 FNYEAQ. V shed 1 base and J shed 4 bases, with 11 bases lying between them. CDR3 bases: TGTGCCAGCAGCTTAGTATCCGGGGGTAATCAGCCCCAGCATTTT. It specifies CASSLVSGGNQPQHF.

The V and J genes are TRBV29-1 and TRBJ2-2; TRBD2 matches 9 bases. Trimming removed 4 bases from V and 8 bases from J; junction bases left unmatched: 11. CDR1 is SQVTM and CDR2 is ANQGSEA in the germline V gene. The CDR3 runs to 15 residues. The CDR3 protein is CSVAGLAEVGGELFF. The CDR3 nucleotides read TGCAGCGTTGCGGGACTAGCCGAGGTTGGGGGGGAGCTGTTTTTT.

Notes on this clone: Within the sample, other DNA sequences also encode this same CDR3. The chain is built from TRBV27 and TRBJ1-5; the D is unclear. Trimming removed 2 bases at V and 1 base at J, with 3 bases between. Germline CDR1 and CDR2: MNHEY and SMNVEV (reference sequence). This CDR3 has 13 residues. CDR3 nucleotide sequence: TGTGCCAGCAGTTTAGGCAGCAATCAGCCCCAGCATTTT. It specifies CASSLGSNQPQHF.

This chain connects TRBV7-9 to TRBJ2-5, with 8 nucleotides matching TRBD1. The junction had 16 bases not matched to a gene; V was cut back by 3 bases and J by 1 base. Germline loops: CDR1 SEHNR, CDR2 FQNEAQ (reference sequence). The CDR3 sequence is 19 residues long. The CDR3 DNA reads TGTGCCAGCAGCTTGAGTGGTGTGCGACAGGGGCCTCCCCAAGAGACCCAGTACTTC. This translates into CASSLSGVRQGPPQETQYF. Together with reference TRBV7-9 and TRBJ2-5, the CDR3 gives the full variable domain: DTGVSQNPRHKITKRGQNVTFRCDPISEHNRLYWYRQTLGQGPEFLTYFQNEAQLEKSRLLSDRFSAERPKGSFSTLEIQRTEQGDSAMYLCASSLSGVRQGPPQETQYFGPGTRLLVL.

J is TRBJ1-1 and V is TRBV9; tentative D call: TRBD1 (6 bases). This CDR3 comprises 12 residues. V was clipped by 0 bases and J by 8 bases, with 8 bases between them. CDR1 and CDR2 from the germline V gene are SGDLS and YYNGEE. This CDR3 reads CASSVEGEEAFF. As DNA, the CDR3 is TGTGCCAGCAGCGTAGAGGGGGAAGAAGCTTTCTTT.

The chain uses TRBV30 and TRBJ2-3; the D gene is possibly TRBD2 (5 bases). Germline V gene sequence: CDR1 GTSNPN, CDR2 SVGIG (reference sequence). Deletions cut 5 bases from V and 4 bases from J, with 19 bases between. The CDR3 extends over 15 amino acids. CDR3: CAWGRGPLDPDTQYF. Written as DNA, the CDR3 is TGTGCCTGGGGACGGGGTCCTCTGGACCCAGATACGCAGTATTTT.

This rearrangement joins TRBV27 to TRBJ2-1, with D possibly being TRBD2 (5 bases). V gave up 5 bases and J gave up 2 bases, with 13 bases separating them. From germline, CDR1 is MNHEY and CDR2 SMNVEV (reference sequence). CDR3 size: 15 residues. The CDR3 sequence is CASSDAGGTYNEQFF. In DNA, the CDR3 is TGTGCCAGCAGTGATGCGGGTGGTACCTACAATGAGCAGTTCTTC.

This clone has just a few counts. This chain joins TRBV29-1 and TRBJ2-2, with 9 bases aligning to TRBD1. Unmatched junction bases numbered 5, after V lost 5 bases and J lost 4 bases. The CDR3 is 14 amino acids. CDR1 is SQVTM and CDR2 is ANQGSEA in the germline V gene. CDR3 sequence reads: CSVYRGQGTGELFF. For the CDR3, the DNA is TGCAGCGTTTACAGGGGGCAGGGCACCGGGGAGCTGTTTTTT.

The V gene is TRBV11-2, the J gene TRBJ2-5; D call uncertain. Germline assignment: CDR1 SGHAT and CDR2 FQNNGV. The CDR3 is made up of 17 amino acids. V gave up 8 bases and J gave up 4 bases, with 26 bases separating them. The DNA of the CDR3 is TGTGCCAGCTCTAAACGTCCCTCTACCCAAAGGCCAGAGACCCAGTACTTC. This codes for CASSKRPSTQRPETQYF.

For this clone: Germline and junction disagree at one end, which may indicate a read error. The chain recombines TRBV30 with TRBJ2-7; TRBD2 matches at 7 bases. Germline CDR1 GTSNPN, CDR2 SVGIG (reference sequence). The CDR3 sequence is 11 residues long. The CDR3 region has the DNA TGTGCCTGGAGTGGAGGGGAGGGGCACCTCTTC. Translation gives CAWSGGEGHLF.

The chain has TRBV7-3 and TRBJ2-7; 10 bases are shared with TRBD1. The CDR3 consists of 16 residues. Looked up from germline, CDR1 is SGHTA and CDR2 is FQGTGA. V gave up 5 bases and J gave up 2 bases; unmatched junction bases: 9. The CDR3 protein is CASSLNGDRGPYEQYF. CDR3 DNA sequence: TGTGCCAGCAGCCTTAATGGGGACAGGGGCCCCTACGAGCAGTACTTC.